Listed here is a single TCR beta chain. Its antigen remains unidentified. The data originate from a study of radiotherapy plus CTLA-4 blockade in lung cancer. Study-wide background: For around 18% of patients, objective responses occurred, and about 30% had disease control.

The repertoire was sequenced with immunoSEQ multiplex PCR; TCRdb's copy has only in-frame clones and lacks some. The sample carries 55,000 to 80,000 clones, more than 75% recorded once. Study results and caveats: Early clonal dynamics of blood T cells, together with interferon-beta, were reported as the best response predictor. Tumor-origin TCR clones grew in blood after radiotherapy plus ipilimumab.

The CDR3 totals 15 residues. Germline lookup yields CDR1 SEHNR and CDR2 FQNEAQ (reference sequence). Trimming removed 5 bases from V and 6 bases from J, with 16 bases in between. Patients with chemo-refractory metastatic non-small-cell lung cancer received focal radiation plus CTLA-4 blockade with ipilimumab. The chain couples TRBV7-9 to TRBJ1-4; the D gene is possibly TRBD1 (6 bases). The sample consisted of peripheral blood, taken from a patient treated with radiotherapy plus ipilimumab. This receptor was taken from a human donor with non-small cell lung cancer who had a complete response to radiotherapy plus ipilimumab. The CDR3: CASSRTTGQDEKLFF. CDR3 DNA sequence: TGTGCCAGCAGCCGCACGACAGGCCAGGATGAAAAACTGTTTTTT.